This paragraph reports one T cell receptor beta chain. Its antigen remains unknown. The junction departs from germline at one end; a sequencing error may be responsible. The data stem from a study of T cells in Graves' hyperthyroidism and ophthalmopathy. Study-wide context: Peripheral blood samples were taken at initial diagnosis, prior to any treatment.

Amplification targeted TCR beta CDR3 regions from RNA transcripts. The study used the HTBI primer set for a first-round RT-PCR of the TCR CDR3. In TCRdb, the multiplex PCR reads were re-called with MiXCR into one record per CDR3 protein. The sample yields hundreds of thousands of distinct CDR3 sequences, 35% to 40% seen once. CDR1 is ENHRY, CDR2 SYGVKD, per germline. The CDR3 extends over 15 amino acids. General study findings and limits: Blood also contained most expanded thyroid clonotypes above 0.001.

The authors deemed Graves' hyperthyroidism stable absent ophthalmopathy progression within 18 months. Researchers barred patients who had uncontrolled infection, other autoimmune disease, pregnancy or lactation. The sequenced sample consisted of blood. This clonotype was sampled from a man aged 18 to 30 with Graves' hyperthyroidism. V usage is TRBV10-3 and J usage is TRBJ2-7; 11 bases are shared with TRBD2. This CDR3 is CASSLRSGGAYEQYF. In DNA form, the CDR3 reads TGTGCCAGCAGTTTACGTAGCGGGGGGGCCTACGAGCAGTACTTC.